A selection of T cell receptor beta chains follows, all from one sample in a study of T cells after yellow fever vaccination. MiXCR was run by TCRdb on the 5' RACE reads, yielding one entry per CDR3 protein. Among about 340,000 distinct CDR3 sequences listed, approximately 9% were seen once. The material sequenced was PBMCs, taken on the day of the first yellow fever vaccination. The origin of the receptors is a man between 18 and 29 years old who received the YFV17D yellow fever vaccine. Each CDR3 is given with its conserved first and last residue. D genes are given only for firm matches. Size is omitted from some rows. Given values are once, few, many or a class for expanded clones.

d_gene: TRBD1
j_gene: TRBJ1-1
abundance: few
v_gene: TRBV6-1
CDR3aa: CASSGDRGRGAFF
CDR3nt: TGTGCCAGCAGTGGGGACAGGGGGCGGGGAGCTTTCTTT

d_gene: TRBD1
j_gene: TRBJ1-1
abundance: NA
v_gene: TRBV12-3/TRBV12-4
CDR3aa: CASNQGTGSLMNTEAFF
CDR3nt: TGTGCCAGCAATCAAGGGACAGGGTCCCTGATGAACACTGAAGCTTTCTTT

d_gene: NA
j_gene: TRBJ1-4
abundance: NA
v_gene: TRBV9
CDR3aa: CASSVAGSNEKLFF
CDR3nt: TGTGCCAGCAGCGTAGCAGGCTCTAATGAAAAACTGTTTTTT

d_gene: NA
j_gene: TRBJ1-2
abundance: few
v_gene: TRBV4-3
CDR3aa: CASSPGGQRHYGYTF
CDR3nt: TGCGCCAGCAGCCCAGGTGGACAGCGGCATTATGGCTACACCTTC

d_gene: TRBD2
j_gene: TRBJ2-3
abundance: few
v_gene: TRBV10-3
CDR3aa: CAICSSGADTQYF
CDR3nt: TGTGCCATCTGCTCAAGCGGGGCAGATACGCAGTATTTT

d_gene: NA
j_gene: TRBJ1-5
abundance: few
v_gene: TRBV19
CDR3aa: CASSIGGPGQPQHF
CDR3nt: TGTGCCAGTAGTATCGGGGGGCCCGGTCAGCCCCAGCATTTT

d_gene: NA
j_gene: TRBJ1-2
abundance: few
v_gene: TRBV29-1
CDR3aa: CSVALQGGYGYTF
CDR3nt: TGCAGCGTTGCCCTCCAGGGCGGCTATGGCTACACCTTC

d_gene: TRBD1
j_gene: TRBJ2-7
abundance: NA
v_gene: TRBV18
CDR3aa: CASSPPGTGAVEQYF
CDR3nt: TGTGCCAGCTCACCACCTGGGACAGGGGCGGTCGAGCAGTACTTC

d_gene: NA
j_gene: TRBJ2-1
abundance: NA
v_gene: TRBV23-1
CDR3aa: CASGQGYTNNEQFF
CDR3nt: TGCGCCAGCGGTCAAGGGTACACCAACAATGAGCAGTTCTTC

d_gene: TRBD2
j_gene: TRBJ2-1
abundance: NA
v_gene: TRBV2
CDR3aa: CASTDRTSGSYNEQFF
CDR3nt: TGTGCCAGCACCGACCGGACTAGCGGCTCCTACAATGAGCAGTTCTTC

d_gene: TRBD2
j_gene: TRBJ2-3
abundance: NA
v_gene: TRBV5-1
CDR3aa: CASSLFLAGGQTDTQYF
CDR3nt: TGCGCCAGCAGCTTGTTCCTAGCGGGGGGCCAGACAGATACGCAGTATTTT

d_gene: NA
j_gene: TRBJ2-1
abundance: few
v_gene: TRBV6-2/TRBV6-3
CDR3aa: CASSYLRGSVNEQFF
CDR3nt: TGTGCCAGCAGTTACCTCCGGGGGAGTGTAAATGAGCAGTTCTTC

d_gene: TRBD2
j_gene: TRBJ2-1
abundance: NA
v_gene: TRBV30
CDR3aa: CAWTGGANEQFF
CDR3nt: TGTGCCTGGACCGGGGGGGCCAATGAGCAGTTCTTC

d_gene: NA
j_gene: TRBJ1-3
abundance: few
v_gene: TRBV28
CDR3aa: CASTSYGNTIYF
CDR3nt: TGTGCCAGCACGAGTTATGGAAACACCATATATTTT

d_gene: NA
j_gene: TRBJ2-5
abundance: many
v_gene: TRBV12-3/TRBV12-4
CDR3aa: CASSLRTDQETQYF
CDR3nt: TGTGCCAGCAGCCTCCGGACAGACCAAGAGACCCAGTACTTC

d_gene: NA
j_gene: TRBJ2-7
abundance: few
v_gene: TRBV7-2
CDR3aa: CASSKAPLTYEQYF
CDR3nt: TGTGCCAGCAGCAAAGCTCCGTTAACATACGAGCAGTACTTC

d_gene: NA
j_gene: TRBJ2-5
abundance: few
v_gene: TRBV5-1
CDR3aa: CASSFSPGIQETQYF
CDR3nt: TGCGCCAGCAGCTTCTCCCCGGGCATTCAAGAGACCCAGTACTTC

d_gene: NA
j_gene: TRBJ2-3
abundance: NA
v_gene: TRBV7-2
CDR3aa: CASSLGTWYTDTQYF
CDR3nt: TGTGCCAGCAGCCTCGGGACTTGGTACACAGATACGCAGTATTTT

d_gene: NA
j_gene: TRBJ2-1
abundance: many
v_gene: TRBV12-3/TRBV12-4
CDR3aa: CASSLSVLGNEQFF
CDR3nt: TGTGCCAGCAGTTTAAGTGTCCTTGGCAATGAGCAGTTCTTC

d_gene: NA
j_gene: TRBJ1-1
abundance: NA
v_gene: TRBV9
CDR3aa: CASSVGSYANTEAFF
CDR3nt: TGTGCCAGCAGCGTAGGGAGTTATGCGAACACTGAAGCTTTCTTT

d_gene: NA
j_gene: TRBJ1-5
abundance: many
v_gene: TRBV6-1
CDR3aa: CASSGGRSLGRPQHF
CDR3nt: TGTGCCAGCAGTGGCGGCCGCTCGCTTGGGCGGCCCCAGCATTTT

d_gene: TRBD2
j_gene: TRBJ2-5
abundance: NA
v_gene: TRBV4-1
CDR3aa: CASSQFPKRGGLQETQYF
CDR3nt: TGCGCCAGCAGCCAGTTCCCAAAGCGGGGGGGCCTGCAAGAGACCCAGTACTTC

d_gene: NA
j_gene: TRBJ1-2
abundance: few
v_gene: TRBV20-1
CDR3aa: CSARDSRGNYGYTF
CDR3nt: TGCAGTGCTAGAGATAGCCGTGGGAACTATGGCTACACCTTC

d_gene: NA
j_gene: TRBJ1-2
abundance: many
v_gene: TRBV6-2/TRBV6-3
CDR3aa: CASKDYRRNYGYTF
CDR3nt: TGTGCCAGCAAGGACTACAGGCGTAACTATGGCTACACCTTC

d_gene: NA
j_gene: TRBJ1-1
abundance: NA
v_gene: TRBV6-1
CDR3aa: CASRPAVAGEAFF
CDR3nt: TGTGCCAGCCGCCCCGCTGTAGCGGGCGAAGCTTTCTTT

d_gene: TRBD2
j_gene: TRBJ2-3
abundance: NA
v_gene: TRBV7-2
CDR3aa: CASSLSAGASTDTQYF
CDR3nt: TGTGCCAGCAGCTTATCAGCGGGGGCTAGCACAGATACGCAGTATTTT

d_gene: TRBD2
j_gene: TRBJ2-2
abundance: NA
v_gene: TRBV5-1
CDR3aa: CASSPTSENTGELFF
CDR3nt: TGCGCCAGCAGCCCGACTAGCGAGAACACCGGGGAGCTGTTTTTT

d_gene: TRBD2
j_gene: TRBJ2-3
abundance: NA
v_gene: TRBV12-3/TRBV12-4
CDR3aa: CASSQVLATGDTQYF
CDR3nt: TGTGCCAGCAGTCAAGTACTAGCGACGGGGGATACGCAGTATTTT

d_gene: NA
j_gene: TRBJ2-2
abundance: NA
v_gene: TRBV20-1
CDR3aa: CSGRAPGAGELFF
CDR3nt: TGCAGTGGTAGAGCCCCGGGGGCCGGGGAGCTGTTTTTT

d_gene: NA
j_gene: TRBJ2-5
abundance: NA
v_gene: TRBV15
CDR3aa: CATGVEPRTEETQYF
CDR3nt: TGTGCCACCGGCGTGGAGCCCCGAACCGAAGAGACCCAGTACTTC

d_gene: TRBD1
j_gene: TRBJ2-2
abundance: few
v_gene: TRBV15
CDR3aa: CATSRFPQGANTGELFF
CDR3nt: TGTGCCACCAGCAGATTTCCACAGGGGGCGAACACCGGGGAGCTGTTTTTT

d_gene: TRBD1
j_gene: TRBJ2-3
abundance: few
v_gene: TRBV7-6
CDR3aa: CASSLGGWGTGSGDTQYF
CDR3nt: TGTGCCAGCAGCTTAGGAGGTTGGGGGACAGGGAGTGGAGATACGCAGTATTTT

d_gene: NA
j_gene: TRBJ2-1
abundance: few
v_gene: TRBV7-2
CDR3aa: CASSPYGNEQFF
CDR3nt: TGTGCCAGCAGCCCCTATGGGAATGAGCAGTTCTTC

d_gene: NA
j_gene: TRBJ2-3
abundance: medium-sized
v_gene: TRBV5-1
CDR3aa: CASSQPEGDTQYF
CDR3nt: TGCGCCAGCAGCCAACCAGAAGGGGATACGCAGTATTTT

d_gene: NA
j_gene: TRBJ1-1
abundance: NA
v_gene: TRBV12-3/TRBV12-4
CDR3aa: CASSLAPGVKAFF
CDR3nt: TGTGCCAGCAGTTTAGCCCCAGGGGTAAAAGCTTTCTTT

d_gene: TRBD1
j_gene: TRBJ1-2
abundance: NA
v_gene: TRBV7-9
CDR3aa: CASSVDIWGQNYGYTF
CDR3nt: TGTGCCAGCAGCGTAGATATTTGGGGACAGAACTATGGCTACACCTTC

d_gene: NA
j_gene: TRBJ2-2
abundance: NA
v_gene: TRBV9
CDR3aa: CASSVEEVGELFF
CDR3nt: TGTGCCAGCAGCGTAGAGGAGGTCGGGGAGCTGTTTTTT

d_gene: NA
j_gene: TRBJ1-4
abundance: few
v_gene: TRBV2
CDR3aa: CASSERDGKLFF
CDR3nt: TGTGCCAGCAGTGAAAGGGACGGGAAACTGTTTTTT

d_gene: TRBD2
j_gene: TRBJ2-7
abundance: NA
v_gene: TRBV12-3/TRBV12-4
CDR3aa: CASSLSGGAYYEQYF
CDR3nt: TGTGCCAGCAGTCTTAGCGGGGGGGCCTACTACGAGCAGTACTTC

d_gene: NA
j_gene: TRBJ1-2
abundance: few
v_gene: TRBV10-3
CDR3aa: CAISEAGQTSYGYTF
CDR3nt: TGTGCCATCAGTGAGGCCGGACAGACCAGCTATGGCTACACCTTC

d_gene: NA
j_gene: TRBJ2-1
abundance: NA
v_gene: TRBV4-1
CDR3aa: CASSQDGLVEFF
CDR3nt: TGCGCCAGCAGCCAAGATGGGCTAGTGGAGTTCTTC

d_gene: TRBD1
j_gene: TRBJ2-2
abundance: many
v_gene: TRBV5-1
CDR3aa: CASSLRQYRGITGELFF
CDR3nt: TGCGCCAGCAGCTTGAGACAATACAGGGGGATAACCGGGGAGCTGTTTTTT

d_gene: TRBD1
j_gene: TRBJ2-3
abundance: NA
v_gene: TRBV9
CDR3aa: CASSAQGARADTQYF
CDR3nt: TGTGCCAGCAGCGCCCAGGGGGCGCGGGCAGATACGCAGTATTTT

d_gene: NA
j_gene: TRBJ1-3
abundance: many
v_gene: TRBV12-3/TRBV12-4
CDR3aa: CASMEGSGNTIYF
CDR3nt: TGTGCCAGCATGGAGGGGTCTGGAAACACCATATATTTT

d_gene: NA
j_gene: TRBJ2-1
abundance: few
v_gene: TRBV20-1
CDR3aa: CSARAVGGSVNEQFF
CDR3nt: TGCAGTGCTAGGGCTGTGGGGGGTTCGGTCAATGAGCAGTTCTTC

d_gene: NA
j_gene: TRBJ1-2
abundance: NA
v_gene: TRBV9
CDR3aa: CASSVVGAGYTF
CDR3nt: TGTGCCAGCAGCGTAGTGGGGGCTGGCTACACCTTC

d_gene: TRBD2
j_gene: TRBJ2-1
abundance: many
v_gene: TRBV7-2
CDR3aa: CASSLFSGGAVEQFF
CDR3nt: TGTGCCAGCAGCTTATTCAGCGGGGGGGCGGTTGAGCAGTTCTTC

d_gene: TRBD1
j_gene: TRBJ1-1
abundance: NA
v_gene: TRBV28
CDR3aa: CASIETGGTEAFF
CDR3nt: TGTGCCAGCATTGAGACAGGGGGCACTGAAGCTTTCTTT

d_gene: NA
j_gene: TRBJ1-6
abundance: NA
v_gene: TRBV20-1
CDR3aa: CSARTGLGGNSPLHF
CDR3nt: TGCAGTGCTAGAACCGGACTCGGGGGTAATTCACCCCTCCACTTT

d_gene: TRBD1
j_gene: TRBJ1-5
abundance: few
v_gene: TRBV28
CDR3aa: CASSPPDRGNQPQHF
CDR3nt: TGTGCCAGCAGTCCCCCGGACAGGGGCAATCAGCCCCAGCATTTT

d_gene: NA
j_gene: TRBJ2-1
abundance: many
v_gene: TRBV20-1
CDR3aa: CSRVNRADEQFF
CDR3nt: TGCAGCCGAGTAAACAGGGCCGATGAGCAGTTCTTC

d_gene: TRBD2
j_gene: TRBJ2-1
abundance: NA
v_gene: TRBV6-2/TRBV6-3
CDR3aa: CASSNPGLAPGREQFF
CDR3nt: TGTGCCAGCAGTAATCCGGGACTAGCTCCGGGTCGGGAGCAGTTCTTC

d_gene: NA
j_gene: TRBJ1-2
abundance: many
v_gene: TRBV12-3/TRBV12-4
CDR3aa: CASSLADRVNYGYTF
CDR3nt: TGTGCCAGCAGTTTAGCGGACAGAGTTAACTATGGCTACACCTTC